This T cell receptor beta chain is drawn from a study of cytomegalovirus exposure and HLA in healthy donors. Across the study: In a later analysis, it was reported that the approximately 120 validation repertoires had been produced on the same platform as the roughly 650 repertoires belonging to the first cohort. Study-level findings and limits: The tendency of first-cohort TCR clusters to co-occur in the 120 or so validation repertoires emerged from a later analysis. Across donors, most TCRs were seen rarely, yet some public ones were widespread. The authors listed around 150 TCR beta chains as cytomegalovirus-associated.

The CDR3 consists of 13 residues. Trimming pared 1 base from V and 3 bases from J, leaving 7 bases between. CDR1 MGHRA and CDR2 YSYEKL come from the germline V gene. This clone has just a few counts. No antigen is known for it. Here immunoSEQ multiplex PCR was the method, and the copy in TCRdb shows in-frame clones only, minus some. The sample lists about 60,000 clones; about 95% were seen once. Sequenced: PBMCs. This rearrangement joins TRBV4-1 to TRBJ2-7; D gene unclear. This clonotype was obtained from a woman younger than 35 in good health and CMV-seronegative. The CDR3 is CASSQGAGYEQYF. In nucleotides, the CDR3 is TGCGCCAGCAGCCAAGGGGCTGGCTACGAGCAGTACTTC.